This passage covers 15 T cell receptor beta chains from one sample sequenced in a study of CD8+ T cells in alopecia areata. Isolated RNA was reverse transcribed into cDNA used as the sequencing template. Here immunoSEQ multiplex PCR was the method, and the copy in TCRdb shows in-frame clones only, minus some. The table shows about 170,000 clones, with approximately 70% occurring only once. Source: CD8+ T cells sorted from blood, taken at week 0. The source of these receptors is a human donor with alopecia areata.

This clone has more than one count but fewer than ten. The J gene is TRBJ2-7, the V gene TRBV30; possibly TRBD1 for D (6 bases). The ends were cut back, 3 bases at V and 4 bases at J, with 13 bases in the middle. The V gene's germline CDR1 is GTSNPN and CDR2 SVGIG (reference sequence). CDR3 size: 13 residues. In DNA, the CDR3 is TGTGCCTGGAGCGTGGCAGGGGTATACGAGCAGTACTTC. Translation gives CAWSVAGVYEQYF.

The rearrangement uses TRBV30 and TRBJ2-7; the match to TRBD2 covers 8 bases. V trimming: 5 bases; J trimming: 3 bases; junction bases outside the gene matches: 9. Germline V gives CDR1 GTSNPN, CDR2 SVGIG (reference sequence). This CDR3 spans 14 amino acids. The CDR3 DNA sequence: TGTGCCTGGGGCGAGGCGGGGGGAGACTACGAGCAGTACTTC. Its protein is CAWGEAGGDYEQYF. Combining the CDR3 with reference TRBV30 and TRBJ2-7 gives the whole variable domain SQTIHQWPATLVQPVGSPLSLECTVEGTSNPNLYWYRQAAGRGLQLLFYSVGIGQISSEVPQNLSASRPQDRQFILSSKKLLLSDSGFYLCAWGEAGGDYEQYFGPGTRLTVT.

This clone appeared a few times. The chain joins TRBV5-1 to TRBJ2-7; no clear D gene. There are 14 residues in the CDR3. Trimming took off 0 bases at V and 2 bases at J, with 9 bases between the two ends. Germline V gene sequence: CDR1 SGHRS, CDR2 YFSETQ. The chain's CDR3 is CASSLGVKAYEQYF. The DNA of the CDR3 is TGCGCCAGCAGCTTGGGGGTCAAGGCCTACGAGCAGTACTTC.

This clone has more than one count but fewer than ten. V is TRBV27 and J is TRBJ2-7; no reliable D call. V was shortened by 8 bases and J by 4 bases, with 12 bases between the two germline ends. This CDR3 has 12 amino acids. Germline CDR1 and CDR2: MNHEY and SMNVEV (reference sequence). The CDR3 nucleotides are TGTGCCAGCGGACGCCGGATTTACGAGCAGTACTTC. Encoded protein: CASGRRIYEQYF.

This clone turned up a few times. This chain joins TRBV11-2 and TRBJ2-3; D may match TRBD1 or TRBD2 (5 bases each). Trimming removed 7 bases at V and 2 bases at J, with 16 bases between. The CDR3 consists of 15 residues. Germline values: CDR1 SGHAT, CDR2 FQNNGV. The CDR3 DNA reads as TGTGCCAGCAACGAGGGGCCTACCTACACAGATACGCAGTATTTT. It encodes CASNEGPTYTDTQYF. The full variable domain, completed using reference TRBV11-2 and TRBJ2-3, is EAGVAQSPRYKIIEKRQSVAFWCNPISGHATLYWYQQILGQGPKLLIQFQNNGVVDDSQLPKDRFSAERLKGVDSTLKIQPAKLEDSAVYLCASNEGPTYTDTQYFGPGTRLTVL.

The genes are TRBV2 and TRBJ2-2; D possibly corresponds to TRBD1 (6 bases). V was pared by 6 bases and J by 5 bases, with 10 bases between. From germline, CDR1 is SNHLY and CDR2 FYNNEI. CDR3 length: 13 residues. The CDR3 coding sequence is TGTGCCAGCAGAACAGGGTATACCGGGGAGCTGTTTTTT. It specifies CASRTGYTGELFF. Drawing the rest from reference TRBV2 and TRBJ2-2, the complete variable domain is EPEVTQTPSHQVTQMGQEVILRCVPISNHLYFYWYRQILGQKVEFLVSFYNNEISEKSEIFDDQFSVERPDGSNFTLKIRSTKLEDSAMYFCASRTGYTGELFFGEGSRLTVL.

This chain uses TRBV7-9 with TRBJ2-1, with 7 bases matching TRBD1. The germline CDR1 and CDR2 sequences are SEHNR and FQNEAQ (reference sequence). The CDR3 loop spans 15 amino acids. Trimming at V came to 2 bases and at J to 4 bases, leaving 5 bases not matched to a gene. CDR3 loop: CASSLSEQGYNEQFF. The CDR3 DNA is TGTGCCAGCAGCTTATCTGAACAGGGGTACAATGAGCAGTTCTTC.

V gene TRBV13 combines with J gene TRBJ2-7; D gene uncertain. V gave up 5 bases and J gave up 6 bases, with 11 bases separating them. This CDR3 is 12 amino acids long. Germline lookup yields CDR1 PRHDT and CDR2 FYEKMQ (reference sequence). The CDR3 protein is CASSPPSPEQYF. As DNA, the CDR3 is TGTGCCAGCAGCCCTCCCTCTCCCGAGCAGTACTTC.

V usage is TRBV9 and J usage is TRBJ2-3; D is unclear. The CDR3 has 14 amino acids. Germline V gene lookup returns CDR1 SGDLS and CDR2 YYNGEE. The V end was cut by 3 bases, the J end by 5 bases, with 13 bases between. CDR3 loop: CASSALGARDTQYF. The CDR3 bases are TGTGCCAGCAGCGCTTTAGGCGCCCGAGATACGCAGTATTTT.

This clone was counted only a few times. This chain connects TRBV30 to TRBJ1-1; 8 nucleotides match TRBD1. The junction had 3 bases not matched to a gene; V was cut back by 2 bases and J by 1 base. This CDR3 is built from 14 residues. The germline V gene encodes CDR1 GTSNPN and CDR2 SVGIG (reference sequence). Here the CDR3 reads CAWSSGTGNTEAFF. In DNA form, the CDR3 reads TGTGCCTGGAGTTCCGGGACAGGGAACACTGAAGCTTTCTTT.

This clone was seen only a few times. Other DNA sequences in the same sample also yield this CDR3. The chain combines TRBV6-5 with TRBJ2-1; 9 bases are a match to TRBD1. The CDR3 is 13 amino acids. V was pared by 8 bases and J by 3 bases, with 2 bases of the junction left unmatched. Germline loops: CDR1 MNHEY, CDR2 SVGAGI. The CDR3 coding sequence is TGTGCCAGCGGACAGGGGAGCTACAATGAGCAGTTCTTC. Encoded protein: CASGQGSYNEQFF.

The gene calls are TRBV4-2 and TRBJ2-2; 8 bases match TRBD1. The CDR3 loop spans 18 amino acids. Germline-derived CDR1 and CDR2 are LGHNA and YNFKEQ. V dropped 4 bases and J dropped 0; count of bases not matched to a gene: 10. The DNA for the CDR3 is TGTGCCAGCAGCCCTAGACAGGGGATCAACGCGAACACCGGGGAGCTGTTTTTT. This gives the protein CASSPRQGINANTGELFF.

The sample holds one count of this clone. The genes are TRBV5-4 and TRBJ2-7; D is perhaps TRBD1 (5 bases). Per the germline V gene, CDR1 is SGHNT and CDR2 is YYREEE (reference sequence). V was pared by 4 bases and J by 6 bases, with 8 bases between. This CDR3 is built from 11 residues. CDR3 in amino acids: CASSAGREQYF. The CDR3 bases are TGTGCCAGCAGCGCAGGGCGCGAGCAGTACTTC.

V usage is TRBV10-3 and J usage is TRBJ2-2; D perhaps matches TRBD1 (5 bases). Germline-derived CDR1 and CDR2 are ENHRY and SYGVKD. The CDR3 is made up of 14 amino acids. Deletions cut 10 bases from V and 0 bases from J, with 12 bases between. CDR3 region: CATLQESNTGELFF. In DNA form, the CDR3 reads TGTGCCACCTTACAGGAATCGAACACCGGGGAGCTGTTTTTT.

The V and J genes are TRBV9 and TRBJ1-4, with 7 bases matching TRBD1. The V gene end was trimmed by 4 bases and the J gene end by 3 bases; junction bases not matched to a gene: 9. CDR3 length equals 16 residues. The germline V gene encodes CDR1 SGDLS and CDR2 YYNGEE. In DNA form, the CDR3 reads TGTGCCAGCAGCCTAAGACCGGGACAGCCTAATGAAAAACTGTTTTTT. Its translation: CASSLRPGQPNEKLFF.